The clone carrying this T cell receptor beta chain showed up many times. Its matching antigen is unknown. The J segment lost 4 bases and the V segment lost 0 bases, leaving 7 bases of the junction unmatched. The CDR3 consists of 16 residues. Germline V CDR1 and CDR2: DFQATT, SNEGSKA (reference sequence). The data belong to a study of early T cells in non-severe SARS-CoV-2 infection. Turning to the study itself: Bulk RNA taken from unsorted whole blood was sequenced, leaving chains unpaired. Study findings and constraints: VDJdb matching, biased toward anti-spike CD8 responses, missed private and CD4 specificities.

Unique molecular identifiers were affixed to single, distinct cDNA molecules. TCRdb itself ran the 5' RACE reads through MiXCR, one entry per CDR3 protein. The table shows about 100,000 distinct CDR3 sequences, with over 10% occurring only once. Sequencing was carried out using whole blood. The TCR was taken from an adult who was a healthcare worker with PCR-confirmed SARS-CoV-2 infection or an uninfected control (not recorded which). The genes are TRBV20-1 and TRBJ2-1; 9 positions match TRBD2. In DNA, the CDR3 is TGCAGTGCTAGAGATATCCCAGCGGGAGGTTACAATGAGCAGTTCTTC. Its translation: CSARDIPAGGYNEQFF.